The rows below give T cell receptor beta chains drawn from one sample of a study of T cells after yellow fever vaccination. TCRdb processed the 5' RACE reads anew with MiXCR; each CDR3 protein has one entry. The sample yields about 500,000 distinct CDR3 sequences, roughly a sixth seen once. The sequences come from PBMCs, collected around 5 days after the first yellow fever vaccination. These receptors all stem from a man between 18 and 29 years old who received the YFV17D yellow fever vaccine. CDR3s leave out the opening cysteine and the closing phenylalanine or tryptophan. Fields, in order: V gene, J gene, CDR3 protein.

V gene: TRBV29-1; J gene: TRBJ2-7; CDR3 protein: SATWSYEQY
V gene: TRBV15; J gene: TRBJ1-3; CDR3 protein: ATNSASGNTIY
V gene: TRBV12-3/TRBV12-4; J gene: TRBJ1-2; CDR3 protein: ASARGAYGYT
V gene: TRBV5-1; J gene: TRBJ1-1; CDR3 protein: ASSWRGLNTEAF
V gene: TRBV4-1; J gene: TRBJ1-2; CDR3 protein: ASSQRGNYGYT
V gene: TRBV6-2/TRBV6-3; J gene: TRBJ2-5; CDR3 protein: ASSYSRGAQTQY
V gene: TRBV28; J gene: TRBJ1-2; CDR3 protein: ASSLSSADRVVGGHT
V gene: TRBV6-5; J gene: TRBJ1-4; CDR3 protein: ASSYRGRGATNEKLF
V gene: TRBV7-2; J gene: TRBJ2-5; CDR3 protein: ASSRPGEETQY
V gene: TRBV7-9; J gene: TRBJ2-7; CDR3 protein: ASSPLDEQY
V gene: TRBV5-5; J gene: TRBJ2-5; CDR3 protein: ASSLGPPKRGIETQY
V gene: TRBV5-4; J gene: TRBJ2-3; CDR3 protein: ASSLGGAASTDTQY
V gene: TRBV6-2/TRBV6-3; J gene: TRBJ1-1; CDR3 protein: ASSYSSTPEGRFNTEAF
V gene: TRBV2; J gene: TRBJ2-5; CDR3 protein: ASSERRGETQY
V gene: TRBV20-1; J gene: TRBJ2-5; CDR3 protein: SARGREETQY
V gene: TRBV2; J gene: TRBJ2-3; CDR3 protein: ASGIGASGASY
V gene: TRBV11-1; J gene: TRBJ2-2; CDR3 protein: ASSFFQAGANTGELF
V gene: TRBV27; J gene: TRBJ1-5; CDR3 protein: ASSTGVGNQPQH
V gene: TRBV5-1; J gene: TRBJ2-4; CDR3 protein: ASSNRQGAAKNIQY
V gene: TRBV5-1; J gene: TRBJ2-3; CDR3 protein: ASSSGGVAGTDTQY
V gene: TRBV12-3/TRBV12-4; J gene: TRBJ1-5; CDR3 protein: ASSIDQPQH
V gene: TRBV7-9; J gene: TRBJ2-2; CDR3 protein: ASSRLVTSFGELF
V gene: TRBV7-9; J gene: TRBJ1-4; CDR3 protein: ASSAGKSTNEKLF
V gene: TRBV5-1; J gene: TRBJ2-1; CDR3 protein: ASSGDRDFDLGEQF
V gene: TRBV2; J gene: TRBJ1-2; CDR3 protein: ASSEGVGTGIQYT
V gene: TRBV7-2; J gene: TRBJ2-7; CDR3 protein: ASSLVPVSYEQY
V gene: TRBV27; J gene: TRBJ2-7; CDR3 protein: ASSLEGTAQEQY
V gene: TRBV7-2; J gene: TRBJ2-3; CDR3 protein: ASSLSAGTARDTQY
V gene: TRBV19; J gene: TRBJ1-1; CDR3 protein: ASAPGKGVAF
V gene: TRBV14; J gene: TRBJ1-2; CDR3 protein: ASSLQRGGGYT
V gene: TRBV20-1; J gene: TRBJ1-4; CDR3 protein: SARFRTGYEKLF
V gene: TRBV11-2; J gene: TRBJ2-5; CDR3 protein: ASSLRVETQY
V gene: TRBV9; J gene: TRBJ2-2; CDR3 protein: ASSAPGLGGRRNTGELF
V gene: TRBV12-3/TRBV12-4; J gene: TRBJ2-2; CDR3 protein: ASSLYGGELF
V gene: TRBV10-3; J gene: TRBJ2-3; CDR3 protein: AISDPRTRSTDTQY
V gene: TRBV3-1; J gene: TRBJ1-1; CDR3 protein: TCRGTEAF
V gene: TRBV19; J gene: TRBJ2-2; CDR3 protein: ASSFTRGRTGELF
V gene: TRBV20-1; J gene: TRBJ2-1; CDR3 protein: SARDQGVAGLEQF
V gene: TRBV21-1; J gene: TRBJ2-5; CDR3 protein: ASRGGGLQY
V gene: TRBV21-1; J gene: TRBJ2-7; CDR3 protein: ATNDKSSYEQY
V gene: TRBV7-9; J gene: TRBJ1-4; CDR3 protein: ASSLVGEAEKLF
V gene: TRBV6-2/TRBV6-3; J gene: TRBJ2-5; CDR3 protein: ASSYETGLEETQY
V gene: TRBV4-1; J gene: TRBJ2-7; CDR3 protein: ASSQVRPGVLYEQY
V gene: TRBV7-9; J gene: TRBJ2-7; CDR3 protein: AGGASSYEQY
V gene: TRBV12-3/TRBV12-4; J gene: TRBJ2-1; CDR3 protein: ASSLWDRRNEQF
V gene: TRBV25-1; J gene: TRBJ1-4; CDR3 protein: ASSRETNEKLF
V gene: TRBV7-3; J gene: TRBJ2-3; CDR3 protein: ASSLSSLDTQY
V gene: TRBV6-4; J gene: TRBJ2-1; CDR3 protein: ASSASGGEGEQF
V gene: TRBV4-1; J gene: TRBJ2-1; CDR3 protein: ASSQADRGQF
V gene: TRBV5-1; J gene: TRBJ2-3; CDR3 protein: ASRGVAGNTDTQY
V gene: TRBV5-1; J gene: TRBJ2-7; CDR3 protein: ASSLIGSREQY
V gene: TRBV4-2; J gene: TRBJ2-1; CDR3 protein: ASSQENSAPNEQF
V gene: TRBV5-1; J gene: TRBJ2-3; CDR3 protein: ASSLIERGSTDTQY
V gene: TRBV12-3/TRBV12-4; J gene: TRBJ2-1; CDR3 protein: ASSLFEQF